This entry lists 24 T cell receptor beta chains sequenced from one sample in a study of tissue T cells after allogeneic stem cell transplantation (dated by TCRdb to the early 2020s). Library preparation employed the immunoSEQ multiplex PCR assay. TCRdb took this table from immuneACCESS and kept in-frame rearrangements with V and J called. Such tables lack part of the clones; where checked against another copy, unresolved V genes explain under half of the gap, and the rest is unexplained. A total of approximately 45,000 clones appear in this sample, approximately 70% of them only once. The ten largest account for roughly 0.5% of the sample. Sequencing used sorted cells pooled from one or two spleens. These receptors came from a pool of C57BL/6 mice in good health.

Comment on this clone: The genes are named according to mouse. The read is 1 residue too short to cover the CDR3 end, so that end is filled in from the germline J gene. Other DNA sequences from this sample encode an identical CDR3 as well. This rearrangement joins TRBV12-1 to TRBJ1-4; 11 bases line up with TRBD1. With V trimmed by 1 base and J by 3 bases, 0 bases remained unmatched. Per the germline V gene, CDR1 is SGHSN and CDR2 is HYEKVE. This CDR3 is 15 amino acids long. Partial CDR3 DNA: TGTGCCAGCTCTCTGGGACAGGGGGCCAACGAAAGATTATTT. This gives the protein CASSLGQGANERLF. The full CDR3 protein reads CASSLGQGANERLFF.

A remark on this clone: Genes here carry mouse names. The CDR3 goes on 1 residue after the read ends, and that part is filled in from the germline J gene. V is TRBV17 and J is TRBJ2-1; TRBD1 or TRBD2 may be the D gene (5 bases each). This CDR3 contains 14 residues. Per germline, CDR1 MNHDT and CDR2 YYDKIL. V shed 1 base and J shed 7 bases, with 11 bases lying between them. The covered CDR3 bases are TGTGCTAGCAGTAGAGCGGGGGTGGGGGCTGAGCAGTTC. Protein product: CASSRAGVGAEQF. The complete CDR3 reads CASSRAGVGAEQFF.

For this clone: Mouse gene names and germline throughout. Read sequence stops 1 residue before the CDR3 end, and the germline J gene provides the missing end. The gene calls are TRBV26 and TRBJ1-4; 8 bases match TRBD1. The length of the CDR3 is 14 residues. Germline V gives CDR1 KGHPV, CDR2 FQNQEV (reference sequence). After removal of 6 bases from V and 6 bases from J, the junction contained 6 bases not matched to a gene. CDR3 loop: CASRRTGRYERLFF. The sequenced part of the CDR3 DNA is TGTGCCAGCAGGAGGACAGGGAGGTACGAAAGATTATTT. Full variable domain (outside the CDR3, taken from reference TRBV26 and TRBJ1-4): NSKVIQTPRYLVKGQGQKAKMRCIPEKGHPVVFWYQQNKNNEFKFLINFQNQEVLQQIDMTEKRFSAECPSNSPCSLEIQSSEAGDSALYLCASRRTGRYERLFFGHGTKLSVL.

Regarding this clone: Mouse gene names apply. The CDR3 end lies 1 residue beyond the end of the read and is filled in from the germline J gene. V usage is TRBV15 and J usage is TRBJ2-1, with TRBD2 matching over 9 bases. V dropped 4 bases and J dropped 5; count of bases not matched to a gene: 3. The CDR3 consists of 14 residues. The germline gives CDR1 SGHND, CDR2 FRSKSL. The part of the CDR3 DNA that was read is TGTGCCAGCAGTTCCTCTGGGGGGGATGCTGAGCAGTTC. Its translation: CASSSSGGDAEQF. The full CDR3 protein is CASSSSGGDAEQFF.

Details on this clone: Genes and germline are mouse. The read ends 1 residue early relative to the CDR3; the germline J gene fills the gap. The chain carries TRBV13-2 and TRBJ2-7; 11 nucleotides align to TRBD2. CDR3 size: 16 residues. V shed 0 bases and J 5 bases; nucleotides not matched to a gene: 7. Germline CDR1 and CDR2: NNHNN and SYGAGS (reference sequence). CDR3: CASGDAPTGGVNEQYF. The covered CDR3 bases are TGTGCCAGCGGTGATGCCCCGACTGGGGGGGTAAATGAACAGTAC.

Concerning this clone itself: The genes are named according to mouse. The missing CDR3 end, 1 residue past where the read stops, is filled in from the germline J gene. The rearrangement joins TRBV31 to TRBJ1-3; D is perhaps TRBD1 (6 bases). The CDR3 is 14 amino acids. V lost 2 bases, J lost 0 bases, and 8 bases lay in between. Germline CDR1 reads GKSSPN; CDR2 reads SITVG. The sequenced part of the CDR3 DNA is TGTGCCTGGAGTAGGGGGGATTCTGGAAATACGCTCTAT. Protein: CAWSRGDSGNTLY. The entire CDR3 reads CAWSRGDSGNTLYF.

Concerning this clone: Gene names and germline refer to mouse. Read sequence stops 1 residue before the CDR3 end, and the germline J gene provides the missing end. The V call is TRBV4, the J call TRBJ2-1; D is tentatively TRBD1 or TRBD2 (5 bases each). There are 13 residues in the CDR3. Germline CDR1 reads LGHDT; CDR2 reads YNNKQL (reference sequence). V shed 4 bases and J shed 1 base, with 5 bases lying between them. CDR3 amino acids: CASSWDNYAEQFF. The part of the CDR3 DNA that was read is TGTGCCAGCAGCTGGGACAACTATGCTGAGCAGTTC.

Regarding this clone: Each gene name is a mouse one. The CDR3 end is not reached by the read, which stops 1 residue before it; the germline J gene fills it in. This chain joins TRBV2 and TRBJ1-6; the D gene is possibly TRBD1 (6 bases). TRBJ1-6 is an ORF, and what it does is uncertain. CDR1 is LGHNA and CDR2 is YSYQKL in the germline V gene. The ends were cut back, 4 bases at V and 0 bases at J, with 10 bases in the middle. This CDR3 contains 16 residues. CDR3 DNA, as far as it was read: TGTGCCAGCAGCCGCTACAGGGATTCCTATAATTCGCCCCTCTAC. Its protein is CASSRYRDSYNSPLY. The CDR3 reads in full as CASSRYRDSYNSPLYF.

In regard to this clone: Gene and germline names: mouse. The sequence runs out 1 residue before the end of the CDR3; the remainder is reconstructed from the germline J gene. Other DNA sequences in this specimen translate into the identical CDR3. V is TRBV1 and J is TRBJ2-7; 11 nucleotides align to TRBD2. Germline lookup yields CDR1 NSQYPW and CDR2 LRSPGD (reference sequence). V lost 3 bases to trimming and J lost 4 bases; unmatched junction nucleotides: 2. The CDR3 consists of 14 residues. The part of the CDR3 DNA that was read is TGCACCTGCAGTGCCAGGGACTGGGGGTATGAACAGTAC. Protein product: CTCSARDWGYEQY. The complete CDR3 reads CTCSARDWGYEQYF.

Concerning this clone itself: Gene labels here are mouse ones. The sequence runs out 1 residue before the end of the CDR3; the remainder is reconstructed from the germline J gene. Other DNA sequences of this sample code for an identical CDR3. The V call is TRBV3, the J call TRBJ1-1; D may be TRBD1 (6 bases). V lost 5 bases and J lost 0, with 10 bases in between. CDR1 and CDR2 from the germline V gene are SNHLY and FYNGKV (reference sequence). This CDR3 is built from 14 residues. Here the CDR3 reads CASSLRQANTEVFF. CDR3 DNA, as far as it was read: TGTGCCAGCAGCCTAAGACAGGCAAACACAGAAGTCTTC.

As to this clone: Genes here carry mouse names. The CDR3 end is not reached by the read, which stops 1 residue before it; the germline J gene fills it in. This chain uses TRBV12-1 with TRBJ1-1; TRBD1 is a possible D gene (5 bases). V lost 4 bases to trimming and J lost 1 base, with 9 bases between them. The germline gives CDR1 SGHSN, CDR2 HYEKVE. The CDR3 length is 13 residues. CDR3 in amino acids: CASSNTGNTEVFF. CDR3 DNA (partial): TGTGCCAGCTCCAACACAGGAAACACAGAAGTCTTC.

Concerning this clone itself: All gene names here are mouse names. From the germline J gene comes the end of the CDR3, since the read stops 1 residue before it. The chain carries TRBV13-2 and TRBJ2-3, with TRBD2 matching over 10 bases. V lost 5 bases to trimming and J lost 3 bases; unmatched junction nucleotides: 6. Germline V gives CDR1 NNHNN, CDR2 SYGAGS (reference sequence). The CDR3 sequence is 15 residues long. The part of the CDR3 DNA that was read is TGTGCCAGCGGGGCTGGGGGGGCGCTGGCAGAAACGCTGTAT. Amino acids: CASGAGGALAETLY. The full CDR3 sequence reads CASGAGGALAETLYF.

With regard to this clone: Gene names are mouse gene names. The CDR3 end is not reached by the read, which stops 1 residue before it; the germline J gene fills it in. The V call is TRBV5, the J call TRBJ2-7; possible D gene TRBD1, 5 bases. The CDR3 has 13 amino acids. CDR1 is LGHNA and CDR2 is YNLKQL in the germline V gene (reference sequence). V lost 4 bases and J 3 bases, leaving 10 bases between the germline ends. The CDR3 region is CASSPGQIYEQYF. The DNA read from the CDR3 is TGTGCCAGCAGCCCCGGACAAATCTATGAACAGTAC.

Comment on this clone: The gene names given are mouse names. The CDR3 end is not reached by the read, which stops 1 residue before it; the germline J gene fills it in. The V call is TRBV2, the J call TRBJ2-4, with 11 bases that match TRBD1. CDR3 length: 15 residues. Germline lookup yields CDR1 LGHNA and CDR2 YSYQKL. Trimming cost V 4 bases and J 5 bases; bases outside gene matches: 5. CDR3 amino acids: CASSREGQGGNTLYF. Partial CDR3 DNA: TGTGCCAGCAGCCGGGAGGGACAGGGGGGAAACACCTTGTAC.

This clone was recorded a few times. The gene names given are mouse names. Coverage ceases 1 residue before the CDR3 finishes, and the germline J gene fills in the end. The chain joins TRBV14 to TRBJ2-7, with 8 bases aligning to TRBD2. CDR1 SGHDT and CDR2 FRDEAV come from the germline V gene. With V trimmed by 7 bases and J by 7 bases, 7 bases remained unmatched. This CDR3 has 12 amino acids. CDR3 sequence reads: CASFGGVGEQYF. Partial CDR3 DNA: TGTGCCAGCTTTGGGGGGGTCGGGGAACAGTAC.

This clone was detected a few times. All gene names here are mouse names. Read sequence stops 1 residue before the CDR3 end, and the germline J gene provides the missing end. The J gene is TRBJ1-4, the V gene TRBV3, with TRBD1 matching 8 bases. J gave up 7 bases and V 5 bases, and 3 bases lay outside the gene matches. The CDR3 loop spans 13 amino acids. Germline V gene sequence: CDR1 SNHLY, CDR2 FYNGKV (reference sequence). The CDR3 loop reads CASSLGQGERLFF. CDR3 bases read: TGTGCCAGCAGCCTCGGACAGGGCGAAAGATTATTT.

Points on this clone: Genes here carry mouse names. CDR3 amino acids: CTCSADGAGGSSAETLYF. CDR3 DNA (partial): TGCACCTGCAGTGCAGATGGGGCTGGGGGATCTAGTGCAGAAACGCTGTAT. The rearrangement uses TRBV1 and TRBJ2-3; TRBD2 aligns across 7 bases. The read terminates 1 residue before the CDR3 end, so the remaining end is supplied by the germline J gene. V was pared by 0 bases and J by 0 bases, with 9 bases of the junction left unmatched. From germline, CDR1 is NSQYPW and CDR2 LRSPGD (reference sequence). The CDR3 is 18 amino acids.

As regards this clone: Mouse germline and gene names are used. The read halts 1 residue ahead of the CDR3 end, with the missing end drawn from the germline J gene. The chain has TRBV13-3 and TRBJ2-5; unclear D gene. V lost 0 bases to trimming and J lost 3 bases, with 2 bases between them. This CDR3 spans 12 amino acids. CDR1 is NNHDY, CDR2 SYVADS, per germline. The CDR3 loop is CASSDEQDTQYF. The sequenced part of the CDR3 DNA is TGTGCCAGCAGTGATGAGCAAGACACCCAGTAC.

With respect to this clone: The gene symbols are mouse symbols. The CDR3 end falls 1 residue outside the read, so it is completed with the germline J gene. The rearrangement links TRBV3 to TRBJ2-5, with D perhaps being TRBD1 or TRBD2 (6 bases each). V lost 1 base to trimming and J lost 2 bases, with 10 bases between them. This CDR3 has 15 amino acids. Germline loops: CDR1 SNHLY, CDR2 FYNGKV (reference sequence). The CDR3 is CASSLGGRGQDTQYF. Incomplete CDR3 DNA: TGTGCCAGCAGCTTAGGGGGGCGCGGCCAAGACACCCAGTAC.

A remark on this clone: Gene names denote mouse genes. The missing CDR3 end, 1 residue past where the read stops, is filled in from the germline J gene. This chain uses TRBV2 with TRBJ2-3; D call uncertain. The CDR3 is 13 amino acids. V was cut by 2 bases and J by 0 bases, with 3 bases left in between. Germline CDR1 reads LGHNA; CDR2 reads YSYQKL. The CDR3 region is CASSQTSAETLYF. CDR3 DNA, as far as it was read: TGTGCCAGCAGCCAAACTAGTGCAGAAACGCTGTAT.

This clone was picked up a small number of times. Mouse gene names apply. The read ends 1 residue early relative to the CDR3; the germline J gene fills the gap. The rearrangement links TRBV29 to TRBJ1-3; the D is unclear. There are 16 residues in the CDR3. The V gene's germline CDR1 is MSHET and CDR2 SYDVDS. V was cut by 0 bases and J by 0 bases, with 9 bases left in between. The sequenced CDR3 bases are TGTGCTAGCAGTTTATCGGCCATCATTTCTGGAAATACGCTCTAT. It is translated as CASSLSAIISGNTLY. The entire CDR3 sequence reads CASSLSAIISGNTLYF.

For this clone: All gene names here are mouse names. Coverage ceases 1 residue before the CDR3 finishes, and the germline J gene fills in the end. The rearrangement links TRBV16 to TRBJ2-3; D is ambiguous. V gave up 4 bases and J gave up 2 bases, with 7 bases separating them. Germline V CDR1 and CDR2: SGHSA, FRNQAP. CDR3 length equals 13 residues. The CDR3 loop is CASSYDNAETLYF. The part of the CDR3 DNA that was read is TGTGCAAGCAGCTACGACAATGCAGAAACGCTGTAT.

On this clone itself: Germline and genes: mouse. Read data end 1 residue before the CDR3 end; the end is taken from the germline J gene. The chain carries TRBV12-2 and TRBJ2-5; 8 bases fit TRBD2. J lost 3 bases, V lost 2 bases, and 3 bases had no gene match. This CDR3 has 14 amino acids. Germline V CDR1 and CDR2: SGHLS, HYDKME. The CDR3 DNA, read in part, is TGTGCCAGCTCTCCCCGACTGGGGCAAGACACCCAGTAC. This sequence encodes CASSPRLGQDTQY. The CDR3 in its entirety is CASSPRLGQDTQYF.

This clone was observed once. Each gene name is a mouse one. The CDR3 extends 1 residue past the end of the read, so its final part is completed from the germline J gene. J is TRBJ2-4 and V is TRBV16; D uncertain. Trimming stripped 1 base from V and 2 bases from J, with 1 base between. The CDR3 sequence is 12 residues long. From germline, CDR1 is SGHSA and CDR2 FRNQAP. The part of the CDR3 DNA that was read is TGTGCAAGCAGCTTAGCTCAAAACACCTTGTAC. Residues: CASSLAQNTLY. The whole CDR3 sequence reads CASSLAQNTLYF.